This T cell receptor (beta chain) comes out of a study of CD8 T cells in ankylosing spondylitis. Whole-study results and caveats: A TCR beta motif made of eight highly homologous variants seemed typical of ankylosing spondylitis blood. Clones linked to disease, bearing a CD8+ phenotype, were relatively rare in peripheral blood.

Trimming took 10 bases from V and 4 from J; bases not matched to a gene: 10. CDR3 size: 14 residues. CDR1 and CDR2 (germline): ENHRY, SYGVKD. This clonotype was seen at least ten times. The antigen is unknown. By quantitative 5'-RACE with molecular barcodes, the TCR beta libraries were made. TCRdb re-called the 5' RACE reads through MiXCR, storing one row per CDR3 protein. This table holds about 96,000 distinct CDR3 sequences, around 9.4% found once. V gene TRBV10-3 combines with J gene TRBJ2-3; 8 bases are shared with TRBD1. The TCR originated in a male donor with ankylosing spondylitis or in good health (not recorded which). The sample consisted of blood, either unsorted or a sorted T cell fraction (not recorded which). The CDR3 protein is CATQDRAVADTQYF. The CDR3 DNA reads as TGTGCCACCCAGGACAGGGCGGTCGCAGATACGCAGTATTTT.